This T cell receptor (beta chain) was recovered during a study of post-analysis software for immune sequencing data. Looking at the study overall: The cohort encompassed relapsing-remitting, secondary progressive and progressive-relapsing multiple sclerosis disease courses. Study observations and caveats: Controls showed lower frequencies than patients for 5 or 6 TRBV segments, and TRBV5-6, TRBV5-1 and TRBV20-1 were among these. For normalized Chao1 diversity, multiple sclerosis patients scored significantly lower than controls did. Strong co-clustering by F measure was evident for samples that had been prepared in the same batch.

Germline assignment: CDR1 DFQATT and CDR2 SNEGSKA (reference sequence). With 0 bases clipped from V and 6 bases from J, the junction kept 9 bases outside the gene matches. The length of the CDR3 is 17 residues. Unique molecular identifiers featured in each of the TCR beta cDNA libraries. MiXCR, applied by TCRdb to the PCR reads, yields one record per CDR3 protein. The sample has over 700,000 distinct CDR3 sequences; just under 30% are singletons. The table lists this clonotype with a few counts. The antigen is not known. The V and J genes are TRBV20-1 and TRBJ2-3; TRBD2 matches at 13 bases. Sequenced input: blood. This sequence was found in a girl aged 5-17 years with multiple sclerosis. The CDR3 bases are TGCAGTGCTAGAGATCCCCGGACTAGCGGGAGTAGGGATACGCAGTATTTT. Protein sequence: CSARDPRTSGSRDTQYF.